Listed here are 25 T cell receptor beta chains from one sample, sequenced in a study of cytomegalovirus exposure and HLA in healthy donors. TCRdb's copy holds only in-frame clones and misses some; the assay was immunoSEQ multiplex PCR. This sample yields some 120,000 clones, of which roughly 89% are seen a single time; under 2% belongs to the top ten. Sequenced: PBMCs. Source of these receptors: a young woman in good health and CMV-seronegative.

This chain links TRBV27 with TRBJ1-2, with TRBD1 identical over 8 bases. Germline lookup yields CDR1 MNHEY and CDR2 SMNVEV (reference sequence). The V segment lost 6 bases and the J segment 7 bases; nucleotides outside the gene matches: 4. The CDR3 runs to 12 residues. CDR3 residues: CASSGQGGGYTF. DNA for the CDR3: TGTGCCAGCAGCGGACAGGGCGGTGGCTACACCTTC.

This sequence joins TRBV6-5 and TRBJ2-3, with D unresolved. V lost 0 bases and J lost 4, with 5 bases in between. Germline V gene data show CDR1 as MNHEY and CDR2 as SVGAGI. The CDR3 totals 13 residues. In DNA form, the CDR3 reads TGTGCCAGCAGTTACTCGTCGGCAGATACGCAGTATTTT. Translating it yields CASSYSSADTQYF.

The gene calls are TRBV6-5 and TRBJ1-2; 10 positions match TRBD1. Germline V gene data show CDR1 as MNHEY and CDR2 as SVGAGI. With V trimmed by 2 bases and J by 6 bases, 9 bases remained unmatched. The CDR3 runs 16 residues. The CDR3 sequence is CASSYGGQGLRDGYTF. CDR3 DNA sequence: TGTGCCAGCAGTTACGGGGGACAGGGGTTACGGGATGGCTACACCTTC.

The chain combines TRBV19 with TRBJ2-7; 13 nucleotides align to TRBD2. CDR1 and CDR2 from the germline V gene are LNHDA and SQIVND (reference sequence). The CDR3 has 16 amino acids. After removal of 6 bases from V and 0 bases from J, the junction contained 5 bases not matched to a gene. CDR3 region: CASSRGTSGTSYEQYF. The CDR3 nucleotides read TGTGCCAGTAGCAGGGGGACTAGCGGGACCTCCTACGAGCAGTACTTC. The entire variable domain, with the rest obtained from reference TRBV19 and TRBJ2-7, is as follows: DGGITQSPKYLFRKEGQNVTLSCEQNLNHDAMYWYRQDPGQGLRLIYYSQIVNDFQKGDIAEGYSVSREKKESFPLTVTSAQKNPTAFYLCASSRGTSGTSYEQYFGPGTRLTVT.

The CDR3 sequence is CASSSWTSGGLHEQFF. In DNA form, the CDR3 reads TGCGCCAGCAGCTCATGGACTAGCGGGGGACTACATGAGCAGTTCTTC. This sequence joins TRBV5-1 and TRBJ2-1; TRBD2 matches at 13 bases. Germline values: CDR1 SGHRS, CDR2 YFSETQ. The CDR3 has 16 residues. Trimming removed 3 bases from V and 8 bases from J; junction bases left unmatched: 8.

This chain uses TRBV20-1 with TRBJ2-7; maybe TRBD1 (6 bases). From germline, CDR1 is DFQATT and CDR2 SNEGSKA (reference sequence). The V and J ends lost 5 bases and 5 bases respectively, with 10 bases between them. The CDR3 runs 11 residues. CDR3 nucleotides: TGCAGTGCTTTACAGGGAAACGAGCAGTACTTC. It codes for CSALQGNEQYF.

For this clone: Other DNA sequences within the sample encode an identical CDR3. This chain connects TRBV5-1 to TRBJ1-5; D ambiguous. In germline, CDR1 is SGHRS, CDR2 YFSETQ. This CDR3 is 14 amino acids long. V was clipped by 2 bases and J by 0 bases, with 6 bases between them. The CDR3 is CASSFGDSNQPQHF. CDR3 nucleotide sequence: TGCGCCAGCAGCTTCGGGGATAGCAATCAGCCCCAGCATTTT.

V gene TRBV7-2 combines with J gene TRBJ2-1; D is possibly TRBD2 (5 bases). Trimming left V 5 bases short and J 0 bases short, with 11 bases between. Germline CDR1 SGHTA, CDR2 FQGNSA. This CDR3 is 15 amino acids long. CDR3 nucleotides: TGTGCCAGCAGCACTAGTTGGAGCTCCTACAATGAGCAGTTCTTC. As protein: CASSTSWSSYNEQFF.

The chain joins TRBV27 to TRBJ2-7, with D tentatively TRBD1 (6 bases). From germline, CDR1 is MNHEY and CDR2 SMNVEV (reference sequence). CDR3 length equals 16 residues. With 0 bases removed from V and 2 bases from J, the gap between germline ends came to 14 bases. The CDR3 DNA reads TGTGCCAGCAGTTTATCCGCCTTGACAGGACCCTACGAGCAGTACTTC. Amino acids: CASSLSALTGPYEQYF.

CDR3 protein: CASSGGLYGYTF. The CDR3 DNA is TGTGCCAGCAGCGGGGGACTCTATGGCTACACCTTC. The chain combines TRBV2 with TRBJ1-2, with TRBD1 as a possible D gene (5 bases). V lost 6 bases, J lost 4 bases, and 9 bases lay in between. CDR1 and CDR2 (germline): SNHLY, FYNNEI. This CDR3 region has 12 residues.

The chain joins TRBV5-1 to TRBJ1-1; 7 bases map to TRBD1. The CDR3 is made up of 14 amino acids. V was clipped by 3 bases and J by 1 base; unmatched bases: 3. Germline loops: CDR1 SGHRS, CDR2 YFSETQ. The CDR3 loop is CASSSGQPNTEAFF. CDR3 DNA sequence: TGCGCCAGCAGCTCGGGACAGCCGAACACTGAAGCTTTCTTT. Combining the CDR3 with reference TRBV5-1 and TRBJ1-1 gives the whole variable domain KAGVTQTPRYLIKTRGQQVTLSCSPISGHRSVSWYQQTPGQGLQFLFEYFSETQRNKGNFPGRFSGRQFSNSRSEMNVSTLELGDSALYLCASSSGQPNTEAFFGQGTRLTVV.

The chain uses TRBV12-5 and TRBJ1-4; D not resolved. The V gene's germline CDR1 is LGHNT and CDR2 FRNRAP. Trimming cost V 0 bases and J 5 bases, with 10 bases left between them. This CDR3 is built from 15 residues. The CDR3 loop is CASGLVVNGNEKLFF. The CDR3 DNA follows: TGTGCTAGTGGTTTGGTTGTTAATGGCAATGAAAAACTGTTTTTT.

The chain couples TRBV27 to TRBJ1-2, with a weak D call TRBD1 (6 bases). The V end was cut by 2 bases, the J end by 10 bases, with 14 bases between. Per the germline V gene, CDR1 is MNHEY and CDR2 is SMNVEV (reference sequence). The CDR3 spans 13 residues. The CDR3, as DNA: TGTGCCAGCAGTTTAGGGGGCATCGCAGCCTACACCTTC. Translating gives CASSLGGIAAYTF.

J is TRBJ2-5 and V is TRBV7-2; D is possibly TRBD2 (5 bases). Trimming pared 3 bases from V and 3 bases from J, leaving 14 bases between. Germline V CDR1 and CDR2: SGHTA, FQGNSA. There are 15 residues in the CDR3. The CDR3 here is CASSFKPGSEETQYF. In DNA, the CDR3 is TGTGCCAGCAGCTTTAAGCCTGGGAGCGAAGAGACCCAGTACTTC.

The V gene is TRBV2, the J gene TRBJ2-5; TRBD1 is a possible D gene (5 bases). The CDR3 length is 15 residues. With 8 bases removed from V and 3 bases from J, the gap between germline ends came to 19 bases. CDR1 is SNHLY, CDR2 FYNNEI, per germline. The CDR3 loop reads CASSYQPKGKETQYF. In DNA form, the CDR3 reads TGTGCCAGCTCCTATCAACCCAAGGGGAAAGAGACCCAGTACTTC.

The chain carries TRBV5-6 and TRBJ1-5; TRBD1 matches at 8 bases. V lost 4 bases and J lost 4; bases outside the gene matches: 4. The germline gives CDR1 SGHDT, CDR2 YYEEEE. This CDR3 has 14 amino acids. Written as DNA, the CDR3 is TGTGCCAGCAGCCCAGGGACAGGTAATCAGCCCCAGCATTTT. Translation gives CASSPGTGNQPQHF.

This chain links TRBV5-4 with TRBJ2-1; 9 nucleotides match TRBD2. CDR3 length equals 15 residues. The J segment lost 5 bases and the V segment lost 0 bases, leaving 3 bases of the junction unmatched. CDR1 and CDR2 from the germline V gene are SGHNT and YYREEE (reference sequence). In DNA form, the CDR3 reads TGTGCCAGCAGCTTGGTCGCTAGCGGGGACAATGAGCAGTTCTTC. Its translation is CASSLVASGDNEQFF.

The chain couples TRBV30 to TRBJ2-7; D is possibly TRBD1 (6 bases). The CDR3 covers 15 residues. Germline lookup yields CDR1 GTSNPN and CDR2 SVGIG (reference sequence). The V end lost 1 base, the J end lost 6 bases, and 19 bases lay between the germline ends. DNA of the CDR3: TGTGCCTGGAGTGGGACTTACAGGGCCCCAGGCGAGCAGTACTTC. Its protein is CAWSGTYRAPGEQYF.

V is TRBV4-1 and J is TRBJ1-2; 10 nucleotides agree with TRBD1. Germline V gene data show CDR1 as MGHRA and CDR2 as YSYEKL. CDR3 size: 17 residues. Trimming took 0 bases from V and 8 from J; bases not matched to a gene: 12. The CDR3 DNA reads as TGCGCCAGCAGCCAAGAGGCGACAGGGGGCCGGTTAAGAGGCTACACCTTC. It translates to CASSQEATGGRLRGYTF.

The J gene is TRBJ2-3, the V gene TRBV10-3; TRBD1 agrees at 7 bases. Germline V CDR1 and CDR2: ENHRY, SYGVKD. CDR3 length equals 17 residues. Trimming cost V 2 bases and J 0 bases; bases outside gene matches: 8. CDR3 residues: CAISELRDRKSTDTQYF. The CDR3 DNA is TGTGCCATCAGTGAGCTCCGGGACAGAAAAAGCACAGATACGCAGTATTTT.

This clone was seen only once. The chain has TRBV28 and TRBJ2-6; weak D call: TRBD1 (5 bases). The CDR3 runs 15 residues. Trimming cost V 2 bases and J 2 bases, with 7 bases left between them. The germline V gene has CDR1 MDHEN and CDR2 SYDVKM. The CDR3 reads CASSLQGPGANVLTF. For the CDR3, the DNA is TGTGCCAGCAGTTTACAGGGTCCTGGGGCCAACGTCCTGACTTTC.

The V and J genes are TRBV11-1 and TRBJ2-1; 9 bases map to TRBD1. The CDR3 is 18 amino acids. CDR1 SGHAT and CDR2 FQDESV come from the germline V gene (reference sequence). The junction had 13 bases not matched to a gene; V was cut back by 7 bases and J by 0 bases. The CDR3 DNA follows: TGTGCCAGCACGCGCATCACCGGGACAGGGAGCTCCTACAATGAGCAGTTCTTC. It codes for CASTRITGTGSSYNEQFF.

In its sample, this clone was seen once. The chain is built from TRBV5-1 and TRBJ1-5, with D tentatively TRBD1 (5 bases). This CDR3 region has 14 residues. Germline CDR1 reads SGHRS; CDR2 reads YFSETQ. Trimming took off 4 bases at V and 2 bases at J, with 10 bases between the two ends. The CDR3 DNA reads as TGCGCCAGCAGCCAAACAGGAGGCAATCAGCCCCAGCATTTT. It encodes CASSQTGGNQPQHF.

V is TRBV7-2 and J is TRBJ2-3; D is ambiguous. The germline V gene has CDR1 SGHTA and CDR2 FQGNSA. With 7 bases removed from V and 2 bases from J, the gap between germline ends came to 4 bases. The CDR3 extends over 11 amino acids. CDR3 bases: TGTGCCAGCACCAACACAGATACGCAGTATTTT. Encoded protein: CASTNTDTQYF.

The chain uses TRBV18 and TRBJ2-7, with 9 bases identical to TRBD1. Germline V gene sequence: CDR1 KGHSH, CDR2 LQKENI. The V gene end was trimmed by 8 bases and the J gene end by 0 bases; junction bases not matched to a gene: 8. This CDR3 region has 15 residues. CDR3 nucleotides: TGTGCCAGCGCAGGAGGGACAGGGAGCTCCTACGAGCAGTACTTC. The encoded protein is CASAGGTGSSYEQYF. The variable domain in full, with the rest retrieved from reference TRBV18 and TRBJ2-7, is NAGVMQNPRHLVRRRGQEARLRCSPMKGHSHVYWYRQLPEEGLKFMVYLQKENIIDESGMPKERFSAEFPKEGPSILRIQQVVRGDSAAYFCASAGGTGSSYEQYFGPGTRLTVT.